This T cell receptor beta chain was identified in a study of tumor and adjacent non-tumor tissue in lung cancer (dated by TCRdb to 2016 to 2018). Study-level background: The cohort included under 15 adenocarcinoma, a couple of squamous cell carcinoma and 1 small cell lung cancer patients. Sequencing generated a total of 125,075,908 productive TCRbeta reads, averaging around 4.3 million reads per sample. Ages among the roughly 15 patients ranged from roughly 31 to 85 years, there were around ten men and 5 women, and disease was at TNM stage I to III. Bulk TCRbeta repertoires were compared between lung tumor tissue and matched distant non-tumor lung tissue obtained from 15 lung cancer patients. About 30 paired specimens, one tumor and one normal lung sample per patient, were profiled by TCRbeta CDR3 sequencing. Paper-wide results and their limitations: Only roughly 14 patients were included in the cohort, and the need for larger samples and more detailed clinical data was noted by the authors. In normal lung, the top 100 clones accounted for a significantly larger cumulative share of the repertoire than in tumor tissue. Peripheral blood was not sequenced, so blood TCRbeta repertoires were not examined in the lung cancer patients of the study. Tumor tissue showed significantly higher TCR diversity (inverse Simpson) than normal lung tissue, at roughly 390 vs 170 (P = 0.0075, Mann-Whitney U test). Younger patients had significantly higher TCR diversity, and higher tumor TCR diversity was associated with shorter overall and disease-free survival. The methods do not name the sequencing platform or mention unique molecular identifiers.

RNA was extracted from bulk unsorted tissue and checked for quality with a NanoDrop ND-1000 and an Agilent 2100. Distant non-tumor tissue taken more than 3 cm from the tumor edge was used as the normal lung sample. The donors were newly diagnosed lung cancer patients admitted for thoracic surgery in China from August to November 2014 who had not received prior chemotherapy. Anyone who had undergone radiotherapy or chemotherapy before, or who had another cancer at the same time, was left out of the study. Pieces of surgical tissue measuring about 1-2.3 cm3 were kept in RNAlater solution and held at -80 degrees C until needed. The CDR3 holds 16 amino acids from the cysteine to the phenylalanine. Only the CDR3 DNA is retained, 48 bases long and in frame from the first base. From the germline V gene, CDR1 is MNHNS and CDR2 is SASEGT. About this clonotype itself: This clone's antigen is unknown. A junction end diverges from the germline sequence, so it may reflect a read error.

The library relied on multiplex PCR. The instrument was an Illumina HiSeq 2500. Following protocols modified from ARM-PCR, the researchers constructed TCRbeta libraries through three rounds of nested PCR with primers (Table S4). Before sequencing, PCR products in the 200-500 bp range were cut out of the gel and cleaned up using the QIAquick gel extraction kit. For the original study's pipeline: Trimmomatic was used to clean the reads, FLASH was used to merge the reads into complete CDR3 sequences, and MiTCR was used to assign the reads to V(D)J germline segments. Clonal diversity was calculated as the inverse Simpson's index using VDJtools. Productive reads were defined as in-frame sequences without a premature stop codon. TCRdb reran the public reads through fastp at Q25 and MiXCR, keeping productive beta chains. Duplicate CDR3 protein sequences are folded into a single record with the most common DNA and genes. The V and J calls were determined by TCRdb, not by the authors. Here the sample has about 98,000 distinct CDR3 sequences; 80% occur a single time. The ten largest account for more than 30% of the sample.

The sample comprised distant non-tumor lung tissue. This clonotype originated in a man in his fifties or sixties with small cell lung cancer. Recombination linked TRBV6-1 to TRBJ2-1; 8 central bases correspond to TRBD2. The base sequence is TGTGTCAGCAGTTTTCACCGGGAGGGTGCTTACAATGAGCAGTTCTTC. It encodes CVSSFHREGAYNEQFF.